This T cell receptor (beta chain) was documented in a study of T cell repertoires in cytomegalovirus infection. Overall study context: Carrying CMV and the relevant HLA type showed in public TCR beta signatures.

MiXCR, applied by TCRdb to the reads, yields one record per CDR3 protein. The data show 200,000 to 300,000 distinct CDR3 sequences, roughly an eighth seen once. This clonotype has ten or more counts. Its antigen is not known. The study, taken as a whole, reports: Dominating the ex vivo response were HLA-C-restricted CMV-specific TCR beta clonotypes.

The CDR3 sequence is 14 residues long. V shed 5 bases and J shed 4 bases, with 14 bases lying between them. The germline gives CDR1 SGHTA, CDR2 FQGNSA. This TCR derives from a human donor in good health (CMV status not recorded). Some clones in this sample may be carry-over from other donors' samples. The chain recombines TRBV7-2 with TRBJ1-2; the D gene is possibly TRBD1 (5 bases). Sequenced input: PBMCs. The CDR3 sequence is CASSRRQNRYGYTF. The CDR3, as DNA: TGTGCCAGCAGCCGCCGACAGAATCGCTATGGCTACACCTTC.